This TCR beta chain was sequenced during a study of T cell changes during pregnancy in multiple sclerosis. Some clones are missing from TCRdb's copy, which holds only in-frame ones; the method was immunoSEQ multiplex PCR. Of around 100,000 clones in the sample, more than 80% are singletons; the top ten hold around 1.2%. Between the trimmed V and J ends, which lost 1 base and 0 bases, there was a span of 9 bases. The CDR3 has 15 amino acids. CDR1 and CDR2 (germline): PRHDT, FYEKMQ (reference sequence). This chain connects TRBV13 to TRBJ1-1; D ambiguous. The sequence came from a female donor with multiple sclerosis, enrolled in a pregnancy study. The sample here was peripheral blood, taken in the second trimester of pregnancy. The CDR3 sequence: CASSLDRVMNTEAFF. The CDR3 nucleotides are TGTGCCAGCAGCTTAGATCGGGTTATGAACACTGAAGCTTTCTTT. The entire variable domain, with the rest obtained from reference TRBV13 and TRBJ1-1, is as follows: AAGVIQSPRHLIKEKRETATLKCYPIPRHDTVYWYQQGPGQDPQFLISFYEKMQSDKGSIPDRFSAQQFSDYHSELNMSSLELGDSALYFCASSLDRVMNTEAFFGQGTRLTVV.